This T cell receptor beta chain appears in the sequencing data of a study of radiotherapy plus CTLA-4 blockade in lung cancer. For this clone: Its antigen is unknown.

Measured with immunoSEQ multiplex PCR; TCRdb has only the in-frame clones, and not every one. This sample has more than 30,000 clones; roughly 70% occur once, and the top ten carry around 4%. Study conclusions and caveats: An expansion of tumor-derived TCR clones occurred in blood after radiotherapy plus ipilimumab.

Focal radiation was given together with CTLA-4 blockade (ipilimumab) to patients with chemo-refractory metastatic non-small-cell lung cancer. This sequence was found in a human donor with non-small cell lung cancer who had stable disease on radiotherapy plus ipilimumab. Source: peripheral blood, taken from a patient treated with radiotherapy plus ipilimumab.

The CDR3 region has the DNA TGTGCCAGCAGTATCCACGGGACCAATGAGCAGTTCTTC. Its translation: CASSIHGTNEQFF. This chain joins TRBV27 and TRBJ2-1, with D perhaps given as TRBD1 or TRBD2 (5 bases each). V was pared by 5 bases and J by 6 bases, with 11 bases between. Germline CDR1 MNHEY, CDR2 SMNVEV (reference sequence). The length of the CDR3 is 13 residues.